The present TCR beta chain was sequenced within a study of blood T cell repertoires in COVID-19. The table came from immunoSEQ multiplex PCR; TCRdb's copy has only in-frame clones and leaves some out. Among around 140,000 clones, approximately 84% were seen once, and the ten largest hold approximately 17%. This CDR3 comprises 15 residues. Trimming removed 3 bases from V and 2 bases from J; junction bases left unmatched: 3. CDR1 is SGHRS, CDR2 YFSETQ, per germline. The rearrangement links TRBV5-1 to TRBJ2-3, with 10 bases that match TRBD1. This clonotype originated in a woman older than 75 with acute or convalescent COVID-19. Sequences were obtained from peripheral blood. The CDR3 DNA follows: TGCGCCAGCAGCTCAGGGACAGGGGCCACAGATACGCAGTATTTT. Amino acids: CASSSGTGATDTQYF.